The next 26 T cell receptor beta chains were all read from a single sample in a study of control samples from healthy donors and cancer patients. Method: immunoSEQ multiplex PCR; TCRdb's copy keeps in-frame clones and lacks some. The sample holds 150,000 to 200,000 clones, 90% to 95% seen once. The source material was blood. These receptors came from a woman aged 25 to 39 in good health.

This rearrangement joins TRBV10-2 to TRBJ1-1; no clear D. V shed 7 bases and J shed 1 base, with 7 bases lying between them. This CDR3 spans 12 amino acids. CDR1 WSHSY and CDR2 SAAADI come from the germline V gene. The CDR3, as DNA: TGCGCCAGCACCTCAGGGAACACTGAAGCTTTCTTT. Protein: CASTSGNTEAFF.

This clone was seen once. This rearrangement joins TRBV7-2 to TRBJ1-5; 9 nucleotides match TRBD1. The CDR3 has 15 residues. V lost 5 bases, J lost 1 base, and 3 bases stayed unmatched. Germline lookup yields CDR1 SGHTA and CDR2 FQGNSA. This chain's CDR3 is CASSPGQGSNQPQHF. The DNA for the CDR3 is TGTGCCAGCAGCCCCGGACAGGGGAGCAATCAGCCCCAGCATTTT.

The rearrangement joins TRBV4-1 to TRBJ2-7; the match to TRBD1 covers 9 bases. CDR3 length: 16 amino acids. Germline loops: CDR1 MGHRA, CDR2 YSYEKL. V gave up 3 bases and J gave up 5 bases; unmatched junction bases: 11. CDR3 loop: CASSHTGQGIIHEQYF. The CDR3 nucleotides are TGCGCCAGCAGCCACACGGGACAGGGAATAATCCACGAGCAGTACTTC.

The chain has TRBV20-1 and TRBJ2-7; TRBD2 matches 10 bases. The germline V gene encodes CDR1 DFQATT and CDR2 SNEGSKA (reference sequence). This CDR3 spans 11 amino acids. J lost 7 bases, V lost 6 bases, and 3 bases had no gene match. CDR3 amino acids: CSAKTSGEQYF. CDR3 DNA sequence: TGCAGTGCGAAGACTAGCGGGGAGCAGTACTTC.

Concerning this clone: A read error is possible here, since a much larger clone lies one base away. V usage is TRBV21-1 and J usage is TRBJ2-7; whether TRBD1, the table's D call, matches the DNA was not checked. TRBV21-1 is given as a pseudogene. This CDR3 is built from 14 residues. The CDR3 region is CASSRGKATYEQYF. The CDR3 nucleotides are TGTGCCAGCAGCAGGGGCAAGGCCACCTACGAGCAGTACTTC.

The rearrangement uses TRBV12-5 and TRBJ2-3; 13 bases fit TRBD2. The CDR3 has 17 residues. Germline V CDR1 and CDR2: LGHNT, FRNRAP. V shed 2 bases, J shed 2 bases, and the junction held 4 bases outside the gene matches. CDR3 loop: CASGLFTSGRATDTQYF. The CDR3 bases are TGTGCTAGTGGTTTGTTTACTAGCGGGAGGGCCACAGATACGCAGTATTTT. Together with reference TRBV12-5 and TRBJ2-3, the CDR3 gives the full variable domain: DARVTQTPRHKVTEMGQEVTMRCQPILGHNTVFWYRQTMMQGLELLAYFRNRAPLDDSGMPKDRFSAEMPDATLATLKIQPSEPRDSAVYFCASGLFTSGRATDTQYFGPGTRLTVL.

The genes are TRBV24-1 and TRBJ1-5; weak D call: TRBD1 (6 bases). V was clipped by 4 bases and J by 5 bases, with 11 bases between them. Germline V gives CDR1 KGHDR, CDR2 SFDVKD. The CDR3 is made up of 14 amino acids. CDR3 DNA: TGTGCCACCAGTGACAACAGGGAGTATCAGCCCCAGCATTTT. Its protein is CATSDNREYQPQHF.

The rearrangement links TRBV30 to TRBJ2-1; TRBD2 matches 11 bases. This CDR3 spans 16 amino acids. Germline CDR1 and CDR2: GTSNPN and SVGIG (reference sequence). The V gene end was trimmed by 0 bases and the J gene end by 4 bases; junction bases not matched to a gene: 5. As DNA, the CDR3 is TGTGCCTGGAGTGTACTAGCGGGAGCGATGTACAATGAGCAGTTCTTC. It specifies CAWSVLAGAMYNEQFF. Full variable domain (missing parts from reference TRBV30 and TRBJ2-1): SQTIHQWPATLVQPVGSPLSLECTVEGTSNPNLYWYRQAAGRGLQLLFYSVGIGQISSEVPQNLSASRPQDRQFILSSKKLLLSDSGFYLCAWSVLAGAMYNEQFFGPGTRLTVL.

The rearrangement joins TRBV5-4 to TRBJ2-5; D assignment may be TRBD1 or TRBD2 (5 bases each). V dropped 3 bases and J dropped 2 bases, with 5 bases sitting between them. Germline V gene sequence: CDR1 SGHNT, CDR2 YYREEE (reference sequence). The CDR3 has 12 amino acids. The CDR3 loop reads CASSWGQETQYF. The CDR3 DNA is TGTGCCAGCAGCTGGGGGCAAGAGACCCAGTACTTC.

J is TRBJ2-1 and V is TRBV19, with 9 positions matching TRBD2. Germline loops: CDR1 LNHDA, CDR2 SQIVND (reference sequence). The length of the CDR3 is 16 residues. V shed 2 bases, J shed 1 base, and the junction held 3 bases outside the gene matches. The CDR3 DNA sequence: TGTGCCAGTAGTATACTAGCGGGGAGTTCCTACAATGAGCAGTTCTTC. This codes for CASSILAGSSYNEQFF.

V gene TRBV6-5 combines with J gene TRBJ1-6; D not certain. V was cut by 6 bases and J by 0 bases, with 9 bases left in between. Germline CDR1 reads MNHEY; CDR2 reads SVGAGI. This CDR3 is 15 amino acids long. DNA of the CDR3: TGTGCCAGCAGCCAACAGAGCTCCTATAATTCACCCCTCCACTTT. Translating gives CASSQQSSYNSPLHF.

This chain links TRBV24-1 with TRBJ1-2; 7 bases line up with TRBD1. The junction had 9 bases not matched to a gene; V was cut back by 4 bases and J by 5 bases. Germline assignment: CDR1 KGHDR and CDR2 SFDVKD. CDR3 size: 15 residues. Here the CDR3 DNA reads TGTGCCACCAGTGACTCAGGGGGAGCCTCTTATGGCTACACCTTC. This codes for CATSDSGGASYGYTF.

V is TRBV5-5 and J is TRBJ2-1; TRBD1 or TRBD2 may be the D gene (6 bases each). Germline assignment: CDR1 SGHKS and CDR2 YYEKEE (reference sequence). Trimming took 6 bases from V and 4 from J, leaving 11 bases between them. The CDR3 is 13 amino acids. The CDR3 protein is CASTRGGYNEQFF. CDR3 coding DNA: TGTGCCAGCACCAGGGGAGGATACAATGAGCAGTTCTTC.

The V and J genes are TRBV7-2 and TRBJ2-5, with 9 bases aligning to TRBD2. J gave up 6 bases and V 0 bases, and 8 bases lay outside the gene matches. From germline, CDR1 is SGHTA and CDR2 FQGNSA. The CDR3 loop spans 16 amino acids. The CDR3 DNA reads TGTGCCAGCAGCTTAGCGCCGCCTAGCGGGAAACAGACCCAGTACTTC. It encodes CASSLAPPSGKQTQYF.

The rearrangement joins TRBV9 to TRBJ1-2; 12 bases are shared with TRBD1. From germline, CDR1 is SGDLS and CDR2 YYNGEE. V dropped 0 bases and J dropped 4; count of bases not matched to a gene: 4. The CDR3 runs 16 residues. CDR3 amino acids: CASSVAPGQGAYGYTF. DNA of the CDR3: TGTGCCAGCAGCGTAGCCCCGGGACAGGGGGCCTATGGCTACACCTTC.

The chain combines TRBV12-5 with TRBJ2-2; D is undetermined. V lost 1 base and J lost 6, with 3 bases in between. The length of the CDR3 is 12 residues. Germline loops: CDR1 LGHNT, CDR2 FRNRAP. The CDR3 nucleotides are TGTGCTAGTGGTTTGGGGGCCGGGGAGCTGTTTTTT. Protein product: CASGLGAGELFF.

The CDR3: CATSDGPSSYNEQFF. Here the CDR3 DNA reads TGTGCCACCAGTGATGGACCCAGCTCCTACAATGAGCAGTTCTTC. This sequence joins TRBV24-1 and TRBJ2-1; D not resolved. Trimming stripped 3 bases from V and 0 bases from J, with 8 bases between. This CDR3 has 15 residues. Germline V gene data show CDR1 as KGHDR and CDR2 as SFDVKD.

The chain links TRBV18 to TRBJ1-2, with D hard to call. V lost 2 bases and J lost 8, with 6 bases in between. This CDR3 is 11 amino acids long. CDR1 and CDR2 (germline): KGHSH, LQKENI. CDR3 sequence (DNA): TGTGCCAGCTCACCAGGGCGAGGCTACACCTTC. Its translation: CASSPGRGYTF.

J is TRBJ2-3 and V is TRBV11-3; 8 bases fit TRBD2. V was clipped by 5 bases and J by 4 bases; unmatched bases: 5. The CDR3 covers 14 residues. CDR1 and CDR2 (germline): SGHNT, YENEEA. This CDR3 reads CASSASGSADTQYF. The CDR3 nucleotides read TGTGCCAGCAGCGCGAGCGGGAGTGCAGATACGCAGTATTTT.

This rearrangement joins TRBV3-1 (or the pseudogene TRBV3-2) to TRBJ1-2, with 9 bases matching TRBD1. The CDR3 is 14 residues long. Trimming at V came to 4 bases and at J to 7 bases, leaving 7 bases not matched to a gene. The germline V gene encodes CDR1 LGHDT and CDR2 YNNKEL (reference sequence). In nucleotides, the CDR3 is TGTGCCAGCAGCCGAACCGGGACAGGGAGTGGCTACACCTTC. As protein: CASSRTGTGSGYTF.

The chain recombines TRBV7-9 with TRBJ2-7; 7 nucleotides agree with TRBD1. Germline CDR1 SEHNR, CDR2 FQNEAQ (reference sequence). CDR3 length equals 13 residues. V lost 6 bases, J lost 2 bases, and 4 bases stayed unmatched. DNA for the CDR3: TGTGCCAGCAGTCTGACAGGGACCTACGAGCAGTACTTC. Translated: CASSLTGTYEQYF.

This rearrangement joins TRBV15 to TRBJ1-1; D remains ambiguous. The CDR3 extends over 13 amino acids. From germline, CDR1 is LNHNV and CDR2 YYDKDF (reference sequence). The ends were cut back, 1 base at V and 3 bases at J, with 6 bases in the middle. The CDR3 DNA reads as TGTGCCACCAGCAGAGTTGGGGACACTGAAGCTTTCTTT. Amino acids: CATSRVGDTEAFF.

This chain connects TRBV9 to TRBJ1-1; possible D gene TRBD1, 6 bases. CDR1 and CDR2 from the germline V gene are SGDLS and YYNGEE. The CDR3 runs to 14 residues. The V end lost 5 bases, the J end lost 1 base, and 12 bases lay between the germline ends. CDR3 nucleotide sequence: TGTGCCAGCAGTTCGGACAGAGCGAACACTGAAGCTTTCTTT. This sequence encodes CASSSDRANTEAFF.

The rearrangement joins TRBV28 to TRBJ2-5, with TRBD1 matching over 7 bases. CDR1 and CDR2 from the germline V gene are MDHEN and SYDVKM. The ends lost 6 bases at V and 4 bases at J; junction bases unmatched: 2. The CDR3 covers 12 residues. CDR3 region: CASRAGGETQYF. The CDR3 region has the DNA TGTGCCAGCAGGGCAGGGGGAGAGACCCAGTACTTC.

CDR3 bases: TGTGCCAGCTCACCACCGGTTGGGACAGGGGGCCAGCCCCAGCATTTT. Its translation: CASSPPVGTGGQPQHF. The gene calls are TRBV18 and TRBJ1-5; 12 positions agree with TRBD1. CDR1 is KGHSH and CDR2 is LQKENI in the germline V gene. This CDR3 has 16 residues. The junction had 4 bases not matched to a gene; V was cut back by 0 bases and J by 7 bases.

The chain has TRBV6-2 or TRBV6-3 and TRBJ1-5; 7 nucleotides match TRBD1. CDR3 size: 14 residues. Trimming took 5 bases from V and 4 from J; bases not matched to a gene: 5. Germline V gene data show CDR1 as MNHEY and CDR2 as SVGEGT. The CDR3 protein is CASSHGQENQPQHF. CDR3 DNA: TGTGCCAGCAGTCACGGACAGGAGAATCAGCCCCAGCATTTT.